This is a list of T cell receptor beta chains from one sample in a study of T cell repertoires in ileal Crohn's disease. Repertoires were generated with immunoSEQ multiplex PCR, while TCRdb's copy carries only in-frame clones and drops some. The sample records about 11,000 clones, 79% being singletons. Sequenced sample: ileal tissue. These receptors were collected from an adult with Crohn's disease. The CDR3 runs from the conserved cysteine through the conserved F or W. Fields, in order: V gene, D gene, J gene, clone size, CDR3 protein, CDR3 DNA. D genes are given only for firm matches. The size entry is marked missing in some rows and otherwise reads once, few, many or a size class.

TRBV7-9,TRBD2,TRBJ2-3,once,CASSSPSGGGTDTQYF,TGTGCCAGCAGCAGTCCTAGCGGGGGGGGGACAGATACGCAGTATTTT
TRBV18,TRBD2,TRBJ2-7,few,CASSSGGEQYF,TGTGCCAGCTCATCGGGGGGCGAGCAGTACTTC
TRBV18,.,TRBJ1-1,.,CASSLGEVMNTEAFF,TGTGCCAGCTCACTGGGAGAAGTGATGAACACTGAAGCTTTCTTT
TRBV7-9,.,TRBJ1-2,.,CASSLGGSAGGYTF,TGTGCCAGCAGCTTAGGAGGTTCTGCCGGTGGCTACACCTTC
TRBV5-1,TRBD2,TRBJ2-1,.,CASSSGTSGRPPKFF,TGCGCCAGCAGCTCCGGGACTAGCGGGCGGCCCCCCAAGTTCTTC
TRBV11-2,TRBD1,TRBJ1-1,.,CASSSLGQGEAFF,TGTGCCAGCAGCTCATTAGGACAGGGCGAAGCTTTCTTT
TRBV6-1,.,TRBJ1-1,.,CASSVSAVTEAFF,TGTGCCAGCAGTGTTTCCGCGGTCACTGAAGCTTTCTTT
TRBV7-6,TRBD1,TRBJ2-1,.,CASSLVEGTGRFNEQFF,TGTGCCAGCAGCTTAGTAGAAGGGACAGGGAGGTTTAATGAGCAGTTCTTC
TRBV28,.,TRBJ1-2,.,CASRPQGNYGYTF,TGTGCCAGCAGACCTCAGGGGAACTATGGCTACACCTTC
TRBV19,.,TRBJ2-4,few,CASSPTGNENIQYF,TGTGCCAGTAGTCCTACAGGGAATGAAAACATTCAGTACTTC
TRBV2,.,TRBJ2-7,.,CASSYRDYEQYF,TGTGCCAGCAGTTACAGGGACTACGAGCAGTACTTC
TRBV5-1,.,TRBJ1-2,once,CASRAQLYGYTF,TGCGCCAGCAGAGCACAGCTCTATGGCTACACCTTC
TRBV12-5,.,TRBJ1-5,few,CASGLALGGDQPQHF,TGTGCTAGTGGTTTGGCGTTGGGGGGGGATCAGCCCCAGCATTTT
TRBV2,.,TRBJ1-1,.,CASRVRGGNTEAFF,TGTGCCAGCAGGGTAAGGGGGGGGAACACTGAAGCTTTCTTT
TRBV15,TRBD1,TRBJ1-6,.,CATAGQVDSPLHF,TGTGCCACCGCGGGACAGGTCGATTCCCCCCTCCACTTT
TRBV30,.,TRBJ1-2,.,CAWVPPGQHYGYTF,TGTGCCTGGGTTCCTCCGGGACAACACTATGGCTACACCTTC
TRBV5-1,.,TRBJ2-5,once,CASSPGDIQETQYF,TGCGCCAGCAGCCCCGGGGACATCCAAGAGACCCAGTACTTC
TRBV9,TRBD1,TRBJ2-3,.,CASSVGQGGDTQYF,TGTGCCAGCAGCGTAGGACAGGGTGGAGATACGCAGTATTTT
TRBV18,TRBD1,TRBJ1-1,.,CASSLGTGGNTEAFF,TGTGCCAGCTCACTCGGAACAGGGGGGAACACTGAAGCTTTCTTT
TRBV18,TRBD1,TRBJ2-2,once,CASSQNFQGAAGELFF,TGTGCCAGCTCCCAGAACTTCCAGGGGGCTGCCGGGGAGCTGTTTTTT
TRBV5-1,TRBD1,TRBJ1-2,once,CASSGTGLANYGYTF,TGCGCCAGCAGCGGGACAGGTTTAGCTAACTATGGCTACACCTTC
TRBV7-2,.,TRBJ2-5,.,CASSLGSRGQETQYF,TGTGCCAGCAGCTTAGGGTCCCGGGGACAAGAGACCCAGTACTTC
TRBV5-6,.,TRBJ2-1,.,CASSLIREQFF,TGTGCCAGCAGCTTGATTCGTGAGCAGTTCTTC
TRBV11-2,TRBD1,TRBJ1-1,.,CASSLKGTGGETFF,TGTGCCAGCAGCCTAAAGGGGACAGGCGGCGAGACTTTCTTT
TRBV6-6,TRBD1,TRBJ1-3,.,CASSGTGVGNTIYF,TGTGCCAGCAGTGGGACAGGCGTTGGAAACACCATATATTTT
TRBV25-1,TRBD1,TRBJ1-2,.,CASTPGQGARFYGYTF,TGTGCCAGCACTCCGGGACAGGGGGCGCGCTTCTATGGCTACACCTTC
TRBV7-9,.,TRBJ1-1,.,CASCENGGNTEAFF,TGTGCCAGCTGTGAAAACGGGGGAAACACTGAAGCTTTCTTT
TRBV7-2,.,TRBJ1-2,.,CASSEGFPNYGYTF,TGTGCCAGCAGCGAGGGATTTCCTAACTATGGCTACACCTTC
TRBV5-1,TRBD1,TRBJ1-1,.,CASNKGANTEAFF,TGCGCCAGCAATAAGGGGGCGAACACTGAAGCTTTCTTT
TRBV6-5,TRBD1,TRBJ1-3,.,CASSHPGQGGNTIYF,TGTGCCAGCAGTCACCCGGGACAGGGGGGAAACACCATATATTTT
TRBV30,.,TRBJ1-1,.,CAWSVTGDSSRAFF,TGTGCCTGGAGTGTCACGGGGGACTCCTCACGAGCTTTCTTT
TRBV6-1,.,TRBJ1-3,once,CASSTPLRSGNTIYF,TGTGCCAGCAGTACCCCACTCCGCTCTGGAAACACCATATATTTT
TRBV11-3,TRBD2,TRBJ2-1,.,CASSLGRTSGNEQFF,TGTGCCAGCAGCTTAGGGCGGACTAGCGGTAATGAGCAGTTCTTC